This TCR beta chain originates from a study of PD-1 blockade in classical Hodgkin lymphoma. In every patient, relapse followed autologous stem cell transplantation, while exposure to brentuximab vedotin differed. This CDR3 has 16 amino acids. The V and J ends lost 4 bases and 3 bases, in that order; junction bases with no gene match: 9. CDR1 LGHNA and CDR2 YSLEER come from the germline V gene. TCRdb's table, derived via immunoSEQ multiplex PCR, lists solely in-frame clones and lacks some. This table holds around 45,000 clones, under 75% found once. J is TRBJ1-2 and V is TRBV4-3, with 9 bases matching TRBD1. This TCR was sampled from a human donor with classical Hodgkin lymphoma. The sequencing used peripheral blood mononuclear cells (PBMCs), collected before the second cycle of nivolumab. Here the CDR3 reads CASSLDRTGDYYGYTF. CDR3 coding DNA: TGCGCCAGCAGCCTTGACCGGACAGGGGATTACTATGGCTACACCTTC.